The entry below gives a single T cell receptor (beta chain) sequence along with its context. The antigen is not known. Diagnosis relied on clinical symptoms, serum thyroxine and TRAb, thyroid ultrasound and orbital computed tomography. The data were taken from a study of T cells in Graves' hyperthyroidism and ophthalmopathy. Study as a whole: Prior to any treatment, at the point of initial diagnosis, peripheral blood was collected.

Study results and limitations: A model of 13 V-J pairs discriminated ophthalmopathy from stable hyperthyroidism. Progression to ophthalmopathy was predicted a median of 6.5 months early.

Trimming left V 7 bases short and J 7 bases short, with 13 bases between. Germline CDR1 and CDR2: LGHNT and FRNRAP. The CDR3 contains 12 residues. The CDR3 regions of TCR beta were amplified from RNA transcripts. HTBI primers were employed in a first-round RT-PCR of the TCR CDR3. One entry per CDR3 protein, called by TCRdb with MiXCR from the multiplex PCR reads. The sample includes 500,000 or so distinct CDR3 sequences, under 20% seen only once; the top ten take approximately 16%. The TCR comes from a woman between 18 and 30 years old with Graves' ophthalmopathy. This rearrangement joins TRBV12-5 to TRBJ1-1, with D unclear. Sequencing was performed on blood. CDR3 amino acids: CASAWSGSEAFF. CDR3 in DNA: TGTGCTAGTGCCTGGTCGGGCAGTGAAGCTTTCTTT.